What follows are 20 T cell receptor beta chains derived from one specimen sequenced in a study of early T cells in non-severe SARS-CoV-2 infection. TCRdb re-analysed the 5' RACE reads in MiXCR, keeping a single row per CDR3 protein. The profile shows tens of thousands of distinct CDR3 sequences, 10% to 15% of them singletons. Sequencing input: whole blood. Receptors were obtained from an adult who was a healthcare worker with PCR-confirmed SARS-CoV-2 infection or an uninfected control (not recorded which).

The chain combines TRBV2 with TRBJ2-3; unclear D gene. The CDR3 is 13 residues long. Germline loops: CDR1 SNHLY, CDR2 FYNNEI. Trimming cost V 1 base and J 5 bases, with 7 bases left between them. The CDR3: CASSEGGLDTQYF. Written as DNA, the CDR3 is TGTGCCAGCAGTGAAGGGGGATTAGATACGCAGTATTTT.

The chain recombines TRBV2 with TRBJ2-7, with no clear D. V shed 4 bases and J shed 7 bases, with 8 bases lying between them. Germline lookup yields CDR1 SNHLY and CDR2 FYNNEI. The length of the CDR3 is 11 residues. CDR3 sequence reads: CASSVGQEQYF. Written as DNA, the CDR3 is TGTGCCAGCAGTGTAGGGCAAGAGCAGTACTTC.

Details on this clonotype: Given a much more abundant clone one base away, this may be a read error. The rearrangement uses TRBV12-3 or TRBV12-4 and TRBJ1-2; D gene ambiguous. V was shortened by 6 bases and J by 5 bases, with 19 bases between the two germline ends. The CDR3 runs 15 residues. CDR3 sequence reads: CASSLTELSWYGYTF. DNA of the CDR3: TGTGCCAGCAGCCTTACCGAACTGAGCTGGTATGGCTACACCTTC.

This clonotype was detected many times. J is TRBJ1-2 and V is TRBV5-1; 7 nucleotides align to TRBD1. This CDR3 spans 14 amino acids. V trimming: 4 bases; J trimming: 6 bases; junction bases outside the gene matches: 9. Per the germline V gene, CDR1 is SGHRS and CDR2 is YFSETQ. CDR3 in amino acids: CASSARQGIDGYTF. In DNA, the CDR3 is TGCGCCAGCAGCGCACGACAGGGAATAGATGGCTACACCTTC.

This clonotype has a handful of counts. The chain has TRBV20-1 and TRBJ1-4; TRBD1 matches at 7 bases. V lost 0 bases to trimming and J lost 7 bases; unmatched junction nucleotides: 5. There are 14 residues in the CDR3. CDR1 is DFQATT, CDR2 SNEGSKA, per germline (reference sequence). The CDR3 DNA follows: TGCAGTGCTAGAGATGCGGCAGGGGGTGAAAAACTGTTTTTT. Residues: CSARDAAGGEKLFF.

The chain recombines TRBV6-5 with TRBJ2-3; the match to TRBD2 covers 12 bases. The J segment lost 9 bases and the V segment lost 2 bases, leaving 6 bases of the junction unmatched. The CDR3 consists of 15 residues. CDR1 is MNHEY, CDR2 SVGAGI, per germline. In DNA, the CDR3 is TGTGCCAGCAGTTACCCTAGCGGGGGGGACTGGACGCAGTATTTT. Its protein product is CASSYPSGGDWTQYF.

This clonotype has a count of ten or more. The V gene is TRBV7-2, the J gene TRBJ1-1; 9 bases fit TRBD1. The CDR3 loop spans 14 amino acids. CDR1 is SGHTA, CDR2 FQGNSA, per germline. With V trimmed by 2 bases and J by 4 bases, 2 bases remained unmatched. CDR3 sequence: CASSLRQGGTEAFF. The CDR3 bases are TGTGCCAGCAGCTTACGACAGGGGGGCACTGAAGCTTTCTTT.

The chain carries TRBV16 and TRBJ1-2; unclear D gene. The CDR3 has 13 amino acids. The V end lost 4 bases, the J end lost 4 bases, and 10 bases lay between the germline ends. Looked up from germline, CDR1 is KGHSY and CDR2 is FQNENV. The CDR3 loop reads CASSPPFTYGYTF. The CDR3 DNA is TGTGCCAGCAGCCCCCCATTCACCTATGGCTACACCTTC.

J is TRBJ2-1 and V is TRBV6-4; 7 bases agree with TRBD1. CDR3 length: 14 residues. Germline assignment: CDR1 MRHNA and CDR2 SNTAGT. V shed 2 bases, J shed 3 bases, and the junction held 1 base outside the gene matches. This CDR3 reads CASSDQGDYNEQFF. CDR3 nucleotides: TGTGCCAGCAGTGACCAGGGGGACTACAATGAGCAGTTCTTC.

This sequence joins TRBV12-3 or TRBV12-4 and TRBJ1-2; 7 bases map to TRBD1. The CDR3 contains 15 residues. V lost 4 bases and J lost 3; bases outside the gene matches: 8. The CDR3 bases are TGTGCCAGCAGTTATTATGGGACAGTGGACTATGGCTACACCTTC. Translating gives CASSYYGTVDYGYTF.

The chain is built from TRBV3-1 and TRBJ1-6; the match to TRBD1 covers 10 bases. The germline V gene has CDR1 LGHDT and CDR2 YNNKEL (reference sequence). This CDR3 region has 18 residues. Trimming cost V 1 base and J 1 base; bases outside gene matches: 4. This chain's CDR3 is CASSQGGTGVSYNSPLHF. As DNA, the CDR3 is TGTGCCAGCAGCCAAGGGGGGACAGGGGTTTCCTATAATTCACCCCTCCACTTT.

The chain carries TRBV7-9 and TRBJ1-1; D ambiguous. This CDR3 spans 12 amino acids. CDR1 and CDR2 (germline): SEHNR, FQNEAQ (reference sequence). Trimming pared 7 bases from V and 8 bases from J, leaving 14 bases between. CDR3 in DNA: TGTGCCAGCACCTTGGATTGGGGAGAAGCTTTCTTT. Its protein is CASTLDWGEAFF.

The chain combines TRBV13 with TRBJ2-7, with TRBD1 identical over 9 bases. The J segment lost 1 base and the V segment lost 5 bases, leaving 6 bases of the junction unmatched. Germline lookup yields CDR1 PRHDT and CDR2 FYEKMQ (reference sequence). This CDR3 has 15 residues. CDR3 nucleotides: TGTGCCAGCAGCCCTCCAGGACAGGGGTCCTACGAGCAGTACTTC. It encodes CASSPPGQGSYEQYF.

This clonotype was counted a few times. This chain connects TRBV12-3 or TRBV12-4 to TRBJ2-7; tentatively, D is TRBD1 (6 bases). Trimming cost V 2 bases and J 8 bases, with 10 bases left between them. This CDR3 comprises 12 residues. The CDR3 bases are TGTGCCAGCAGTTTATCACAGGGCCAGCAGTACTTC. It specifies CASSLSQGQQYF.

This clonotype was detected many times. This chain joins TRBV25-1 and TRBJ1-2, with D unresolved. CDR3 length: 15 amino acids. V dropped 3 bases and J dropped 2 bases, with 13 bases sitting between them. The germline CDR1 and CDR2 sequences are MGHDK and SYGVNS. The chain's CDR3 is CASSDDWTANYGYTF. The CDR3 DNA sequence: TGTGCCAGCAGTGATGATTGGACGGCGAACTATGGCTACACCTTC.

The rearrangement links TRBV27 to TRBJ1-1, with D perhaps TRBD1 (5 bases). Germline V lookup: CDR1 MNHEY, CDR2 SMNVEV (reference sequence). The length of the CDR3 is 16 residues. The V end was cut by 3 bases, the J end by 5 bases, with 19 bases between. The chain's CDR3 is CASSFTPSRVGTEAFF. Written as DNA, the CDR3 is TGTGCCAGCAGTTTTACCCCTAGCAGGGTGGGGACTGAAGCTTTCTTT.

The table lists this clonotype with many counts. The chain has TRBV29-1 and TRBJ1-2, with TRBD1 as a possible D gene (6 bases). The V gene's germline CDR1 is SQVTM and CDR2 ANQGSEA. The CDR3 spans 13 residues. Trimming pared 5 bases from V and 4 bases from J, leaving 14 bases between. DNA for the CDR3: TGCAGCGTTCAACAGGGCTCCGGCTATGGCTACACCTTC. Encoded protein: CSVQQGSGYGYTF.

This clonotype was seen ten or more times. The chain combines TRBV20-1 with TRBJ1-4; weak D call: TRBD1 (5 bases). CDR3 length: 14 residues. V was pared by 3 bases and J by 7 bases, with 15 bases between. The germline gives CDR1 DFQATT, CDR2 SNEGSKA (reference sequence). CDR3 nucleotide sequence: TGCAGTGCTAGCTCAGGACATTTCACTGAAAAACTGTTTTTT. Amino acid sequence: CSASSGHFTEKLFF.

J is TRBJ1-2 and V is TRBV20-1, with D perhaps TRBD1 (5 bases). Germline V gene sequence: CDR1 DFQATT, CDR2 SNEGSKA (reference sequence). This CDR3 region has 13 residues. Trimming shortened V by 3 bases and J by 6 bases, and 14 bases separated the two germline ends. CDR3 region: CSARVPGSDGYTF. Here the CDR3 DNA reads TGCAGTGCTAGGGTCCCAGGGAGTGATGGCTACACCTTC.

This clonotype has a handful of counts. This chain uses TRBV9 with TRBJ2-7; the D call may be TRBD1 or TRBD2 (5 bases each). Per the germline V gene, CDR1 is SGDLS and CDR2 is YYNGEE. Trimming shortened V by 4 bases and J by 0 bases, and 11 bases separated the two germline ends. The CDR3 sequence is 14 residues long. The CDR3 loop reads CASSKEGSSYEQYF. The CDR3 region has the DNA TGTGCCAGCAGCAAAGAGGGGAGCTCCTACGAGCAGTACTTC.